Presented here are 30 T cell receptor beta chains from one specimen sequenced in a study of shared clonotypes between healthy human individuals. Assay used: immunoSEQ multiplex PCR; TCRdb lists only in-frame clones, some missing. The table lists 2 million to 2.5 million clones, under 95% of them singletons. Sequencing used naive CD4+ T cells from PBMCs. Specified subset: CD45RA+ positively selected. The receptor source for this set is a man younger than 35 in good health. Some clones in this sample may be carry-over from other donors' samples.

The genes are TRBV5-4 and TRBJ1-3; 10 nucleotides line up with TRBD1. CDR3 length: 16 residues. Germline V lookup: CDR1 SGHNT, CDR2 YYREEE (reference sequence). V shed 0 bases, J shed 3 bases, and the junction held 3 bases outside the gene matches. The CDR3 sequence is CASSLGQGANGNTIYF. The CDR3 nucleotides are TGTGCCAGCAGCTTGGGACAGGGGGCAAATGGAAACACCATATATTTT.

The V gene is TRBV20-1, the J gene TRBJ1-1, with D hard to call. The CDR3 is 11 amino acids. Trimming shortened V by 4 bases and J by 0 bases, and 3 bases separated the two germline ends. Germline V gene sequence: CDR1 DFQATT, CDR2 SNEGSKA (reference sequence). The CDR3 reads CSAILNTEAFF. The CDR3 region has the DNA TGCAGTGCTATCTTGAACACTGAAGCTTTCTTT.

The genes are TRBV5-4 and TRBJ1-4; no definite D call. Looked up from germline, CDR1 is SGHNT and CDR2 is YYREEE (reference sequence). V was cut by 0 bases and J by 5 bases, with 8 bases left in between. This CDR3 comprises 14 residues. The CDR3 here is CASSLGPRNEKLFF. The CDR3 DNA is TGTGCCAGCAGCTTGGGCCCAAGAAATGAAAAACTGTTTTTT.

This clone was observed once. The rearrangement joins TRBV12-5 to TRBJ2-3; 7 bases match TRBD1. The CDR3 runs to 15 residues. Trimming removed 2 bases from V and 1 base from J; junction bases left unmatched: 3. Germline V lookup: CDR1 LGHNT, CDR2 FRNRAP. This chain's CDR3 is CASGLSGQGTDTQYF. The CDR3 nucleotides read TGTGCTAGTGGTTTGAGTGGACAGGGCACAGATACGCAGTATTTT.

The J gene is TRBJ2-7, the V gene TRBV7-2; perhaps D is TRBD1 or TRBD2 (5 bases each). V was clipped by 3 bases and J by 5 bases, with 8 bases between them. Germline V CDR1 and CDR2: SGHTA, FQGNSA. The CDR3 runs to 12 residues. CDR3 in DNA: TGTGCCAGCAGCTTGGGGGAACACGAGCAGTACTTC. Residues: CASSLGEHEQYF.

This clone occurred a few times. The V and J genes are TRBV5-1 and TRBJ1-3; D possibly corresponds to TRBD1 (5 bases). The CDR3 is 16 residues long. The V end lost 4 bases, the J end lost 1 base, and 15 bases lay between the germline ends. Germline values: CDR1 SGHRS, CDR2 YFSETQ. The CDR3 is CASSPGPDISGNTIYF. The CDR3 coding sequence is TGCGCCAGCAGCCCGGGACCCGACATATCTGGAAACACCATATATTTT.

The chain has TRBV30 and TRBJ2-3, with TRBD2 matching over 12 bases. This CDR3 has 17 amino acids. Germline loops: CDR1 GTSNPN, CDR2 SVGIG (reference sequence). V lost 4 bases to trimming and J lost 10 bases; unmatched junction nucleotides: 18. Here the CDR3 reads CAWNGPLTSGRTIPQYF. DNA for the CDR3: TGTGCCTGGAACGGCCCCCTTACTAGCGGGAGGACGATACCGCAGTATTTT.

This clone was picked up one time. This chain links TRBV18 with TRBJ2-1; TRBD2 agrees at 11 bases. CDR1 is KGHSH, CDR2 LQKENI, per germline. The CDR3 is 15 residues long. With 3 bases clipped from V and 8 bases from J, the junction kept 6 bases outside the gene matches. The DNA for the CDR3 is TGTGCCAGCTCACCCCTAGCGGGGGGTGGGGATGAGCAGTTCTTC. Translating it yields CASSPLAGGGDEQFF.

A note on this clone: The sample carries other DNA sequences with the same CDR3. This chain uses TRBV9 with TRBJ1-3, with D hard to call. The CDR3 extends over 14 amino acids. From germline, CDR1 is SGDLS and CDR2 YYNGEE. Trimming shortened V by 2 bases and J by 0 bases, and 6 bases separated the two germline ends. The CDR3, as DNA: TGTGCCAGCAGCGTTCAGAGCTCTGGAAACACCATATATTTT. Translating gives CASSVQSSGNTIYF.

CDR3 protein: CASSPGTFNEQFF. The DNA for the CDR3 is TGTGCCAGCAGTCCCGGGACTTTTAATGAGCAGTTCTTC. This rearrangement joins TRBV27 to TRBJ2-1; D is possibly TRBD2 (6 bases). V dropped 5 bases and J dropped 7 bases, with 12 bases sitting between them. There are 13 residues in the CDR3. CDR1 MNHEY and CDR2 SMNVEV come from the germline V gene (reference sequence).

The V and J genes are TRBV4-1 and TRBJ2-1, with D unclear. Trimming removed 3 bases at V and 6 bases at J, with 18 bases between. The CDR3 is 16 residues long. Germline V gene lookup returns CDR1 MGHRA and CDR2 YSYEKL. CDR3 sequence: CASSQRIPFYSNEQFF. As DNA, the CDR3 is TGCGCCAGCAGCCAGAGAATTCCTTTCTATAGCAATGAGCAGTTCTTC.

The V gene is TRBV2, the J gene TRBJ1-5, with 7 positions matching TRBD1. The V segment lost 1 base and the J segment 4 bases; nucleotides outside the gene matches: 1. Per germline, CDR1 SNHLY and CDR2 FYNNEI. The CDR3 contains 14 residues. CDR3 coding DNA: TGTGCCAGCAGTGAAGAACAGGGGAATCAGCCCCAGCATTTT. Amino acids: CASSEEQGNQPQHF. Full variable domain (remainder filled in from reference TRBV2 and TRBJ1-5): EPEVTQTPSHQVTQMGQEVILRCVPISNHLYFYWYRQILGQKVEFLVSFYNNEISEKSEIFDDQFSVERPDGSNFTLKIRSTKLEDSAMYFCASSEEQGNQPQHFGDGTRLSIL.

The chain combines TRBV11-2 with TRBJ2-7; D is perhaps TRBD2 (5 bases). CDR1 and CDR2 (germline): SGHAT, FQNNGV. V gave up 1 base and J gave up 0 bases, with 10 bases separating them. The CDR3 sequence is 15 residues long. The CDR3 region has the DNA TGTGCCAGCAGCTTAGGGGTAGCGTCCTCCTACGAGCAGTACTTC. Translation: CASSLGVASSYEQYF. Variable domain in full (rest from reference TRBV11-2 and TRBJ2-7): EAGVAQSPRYKIIEKRQSVAFWCNPISGHATLYWYQQILGQGPKLLIQFQNNGVVDDSQLPKDRFSAERLKGVDSTLKIQPAKLEDSAVYLCASSLGVASSYEQYFGPGTRLTVT.

This clone was seen a single time. The chain joins TRBV9 to TRBJ1-3, with TRBD1 matching 8 bases. The trim removed 4 bases at V and 0 bases at J, leaving 12 bases unmatched. Germline assignment: CDR1 SGDLS and CDR2 YYNGEE. The CDR3 contains 18 residues. The CDR3 DNA is TGTGCCAGCAGCCCGGACGGACAGGGACCTTTCTCTGGAAACACCATATATTTT. This codes for CASSPDGQGPFSGNTIYF.

This clone was recorded only once. The chain carries TRBV20-1 and TRBJ2-7; TRBD2 is a possible D gene (6 bases). The CDR3 is 11 residues long. In germline, CDR1 is DFQATT, CDR2 SNEGSKA (reference sequence). Trimming removed 6 bases at V and 4 bases at J, with 10 bases between. The DNA for the CDR3 is TGCAGTGCCTTTAGCGGTTACGAGCAGTACTTC. Encoded protein: CSAFSGYEQYF.

This chain uses TRBV9 with TRBJ1-1; perhaps TRBD1 as D (6 bases). The CDR3 is 14 amino acids. The ends were cut back, 2 bases at V and 1 base at J, with 9 bases in the middle. The germline gives CDR1 SGDLS, CDR2 YYNGEE. The CDR3 is CASSVSGANTEAFF. CDR3 coding DNA: TGTGCCAGCAGCGTGTCAGGGGCGAACACTGAAGCTTTCTTT.

The gene calls are TRBV18 and TRBJ1-1; D gene ambiguous. Trimming stripped 3 bases from V and 5 bases from J, with 19 bases between. CDR1 and CDR2 from the germline V gene are KGHSH and LQKENI. The CDR3 has 16 residues. The CDR3 loop reads CASSPPGRAKVTEAFF. CDR3 nucleotide sequence: TGTGCCAGCTCACCGCCTGGGCGAGCAAAGGTGACTGAAGCTTTCTTT.

The genes are TRBV5-6 and TRBJ2-2; the match to TRBD2 covers 7 bases. The CDR3 contains 15 residues. Germline V gene lookup returns CDR1 SGHDT and CDR2 YYEEEE. Trimming at V came to 2 bases and at J to 4 bases, leaving 5 bases not matched to a gene. The CDR3 sequence is CASSFSGRATGELFF. CDR3 sequence (DNA): TGTGCCAGCAGCTTTAGTGGGAGGGCCACCGGGGAGCTGTTTTTT.

The rearrangement links TRBV29-1 to TRBJ1-1; weak D call: TRBD1 (5 bases). V was cut by 7 bases and J by 6 bases, with 15 bases left in between. The CDR3 length is 12 residues. Germline CDR1 reads SQVTM; CDR2 reads ANQGSEA. The CDR3 loop is CSGIQARPEAFF. Written as DNA, the CDR3 is TGCAGCGGGATACAGGCGCGTCCTGAAGCTTTCTTT.

The chain couples TRBV6-4 to TRBJ2-2; D is tentatively TRBD1 or TRBD2 (5 bases each). The CDR3 runs to 16 residues. Trimming stripped 0 bases from V and 4 bases from J, with 12 bases between. Germline assignment: CDR1 MRHNA and CDR2 SNTAGT. CDR3 DNA sequence: TGTGCCAGCAGTGACTCCCCAGGGAGAGGCACCGGGGAGCTGTTTTTT. Protein product: CASSDSPGRGTGELFF.

The rearrangement joins TRBV7-9 to TRBJ2-3; TRBD2 matches at 14 bases. There are 18 residues in the CDR3. V was pared by 2 bases and J by 3 bases, with 7 bases of the junction left unmatched. CDR1 is SEHNR, CDR2 FQNEAQ, per germline (reference sequence). The CDR3, as DNA: TGTGCCAGCAGCTTACCACCGGGACTAGCGGGGGTTACAGATACGCAGTATTTT. This translates into CASSLPPGLAGVTDTQYF.

The CDR3 is CASSRTSGRDPTGELFF. Written as DNA, the CDR3 is TGTGCCAGCTCACGGACTAGCGGGAGAGACCCCACCGGGGAGCTGTTTTTT. The genes are TRBV18 and TRBJ2-2, with 13 bases fitting TRBD2. The CDR3 has 17 residues. Germline CDR1 is KGHSH and CDR2 is LQKENI. J was trimmed by 4 bases and V by 4 bases; bases with no gene match: 6.

J is TRBJ1-1 and V is TRBV7-2; the D gene is possibly TRBD1 (5 bases). CDR1 and CDR2 (germline): SGHTA, FQGNSA. The CDR3 is made up of 15 amino acids. Between the trimmed V and J ends, which lost 5 bases and 8 bases, there was a span of 21 bases. CDR3 in amino acids: CASSPHGARAAEAFF. The CDR3 bases are TGTGCCAGCAGCCCCCACGGGGCGAGGGCGGCGGAAGCTTTCTTT.

The rearrangement joins TRBV2 to TRBJ2-5, with D hard to call. V gave up 5 bases and J gave up 1 base, with 14 bases separating them. CDR1 is SNHLY, CDR2 FYNNEI, per germline. This CDR3 spans 15 amino acids. CDR3 protein: CASSYTQDAQETQYF. As DNA, the CDR3 is TGTGCCAGCAGTTACACCCAGGATGCCCAAGAGACCCAGTACTTC. Combining the CDR3 with reference TRBV2 and TRBJ2-5 gives the whole variable domain EPEVTQTPSHQVTQMGQEVILRCVPISNHLYFYWYRQILGQKVEFLVSFYNNEISEKSEIFDDQFSVERPDGSNFTLKIRSTKLEDSAMYFCASSYTQDAQETQYFGPGTRLLVL.

In its sample, this clone was seen a few times. This rearrangement joins TRBV2 to TRBJ1-1; weak D call: TRBD1 (6 bases). V was cut by 8 bases and J by 1 base, with 11 bases left in between. Germline-derived CDR1 and CDR2 are SNHLY and FYNNEI. The CDR3 is 13 amino acids. The CDR3 nucleotides are TGTGCCAGCCATAGGGGGGCGAACACTGAAGCTTTCTTT. This gives the protein CASHRGANTEAFF.

Of note for this clone: This sample includes further DNA sequences coding for the same CDR3. V is TRBV29-1 and J is TRBJ2-1; TRBD2 matches 7 bases. Germline lookup yields CDR1 SQVTM and CDR2 ANQGSEA. The CDR3 is 14 residues long. Trimming at V came to 4 bases and at J to 0 bases, leaving 3 bases not matched to a gene. CDR3 residues: CSVVGGSSYNEQFF. The CDR3, as DNA: TGCAGCGTTGTTGGCGGGAGCTCCTACAATGAGCAGTTCTTC.

The chain couples TRBV6-1 to TRBJ2-3; D ambiguous. V dropped 10 bases and J dropped 2 bases, with 16 bases sitting between them. This CDR3 region has 14 residues. Per the germline V gene, CDR1 is MNHNS and CDR2 is SASEGT. The CDR3 here is CATTQEEFTDTQYF. The CDR3 bases are TGTGCCACAACGCAAGAGGAGTTCACAGATACGCAGTATTTT.

The V gene is TRBV28, the J gene TRBJ2-1; a possible D gene is TRBD2 (6 bases). The CDR3 runs to 15 residues. Trimming left V 3 bases short and J 5 bases short, with 14 bases between. Germline V lookup: CDR1 MDHEN, CDR2 SYDVKM. The CDR3 DNA reads TGTGCCAGCAGTTTTACCGGGAGTATCAACAATGAGCAGTTCTTC. Residues: CASSFTGSINNEQFF.

This chain joins TRBV28 and TRBJ2-6; TRBD1 matches at 11 bases. Looked up from germline, CDR1 is MDHEN and CDR2 is SYDVKM. Unmatched junction bases numbered 4, after V lost 5 bases and J lost 1 base. This CDR3 comprises 17 residues. CDR3 in amino acids: CASSPGTGGSGANVLTF. CDR3 bases: TGTGCCAGCAGTCCCGGGACAGGGGGGTCTGGGGCCAACGTCCTGACTTTC.

The chain combines TRBV5-4 with TRBJ1-5, with D tentatively TRBD1 (6 bases). The ends were cut back, 2 bases at V and 2 bases at J, with 11 bases in the middle. The CDR3 contains 15 residues. CDR1 is SGHNT, CDR2 YYREEE, per germline (reference sequence). The CDR3 loop is CASSFGGTGNQPQHF. CDR3 DNA: TGTGCCAGCAGCTTCGGGGGCACGGGCAATCAGCCCCAGCATTTT.